This T cell receptor beta chain was sequenced for a study of T cells in women clearing cervical HPV infection. Study-level background: HLA type could not be excluded as a confounder.

Each participant carried one incident cervical HPV16 infection only. On this clone: No antigen is known for it. Read sequence stops 3 residues before the CDR3 end, and the germline J gene provides the missing end.

Data came from immunoSEQ multiplex PCR; TCRdb stores just in-frame clones and leaves some out. This table holds about 20,000 clones. General study points: Each sample's T-cell count was unknown, possibly confounding richness. TRBV6-7 relative abundance averaged about 0.1% in cases and under 0.2% in controls.

Germline lookup yields CDR1 SGHDN and CDR2 FVKESK. The V gene end was trimmed by 1 base and the J gene end by 4 bases; junction bases not matched to a gene: 4. The CDR3 contains 15 residues. The sample consisted of blood buffy coat. The chain has TRBV14 and TRBJ2-1; 7 bases line up with TRBD1. The TCR was taken from a woman aged 18 to 75 with a cervical HPV16 infection that either progressed to CIN3+ or cleared (not recorded which). The part of the CDR3 DNA that was read is TGTGCCAGCAGCCAAGTAGGGGGCGGGTACAATGAG. Encoded protein: CASSQVGGGYNE. The whole CDR3 sequence reads CASSQVGGGYNEQFF.